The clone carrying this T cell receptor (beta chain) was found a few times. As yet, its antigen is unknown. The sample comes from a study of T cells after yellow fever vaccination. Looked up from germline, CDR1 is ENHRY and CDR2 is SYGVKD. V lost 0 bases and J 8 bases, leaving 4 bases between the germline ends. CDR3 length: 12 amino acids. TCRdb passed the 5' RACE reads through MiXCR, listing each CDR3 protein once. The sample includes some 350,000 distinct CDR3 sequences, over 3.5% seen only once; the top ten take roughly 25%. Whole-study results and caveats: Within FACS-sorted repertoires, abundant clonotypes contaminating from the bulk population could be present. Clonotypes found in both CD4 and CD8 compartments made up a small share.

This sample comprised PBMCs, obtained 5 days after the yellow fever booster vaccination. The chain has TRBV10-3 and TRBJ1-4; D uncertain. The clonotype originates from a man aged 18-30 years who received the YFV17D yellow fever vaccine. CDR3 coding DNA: TGTGCCATCAGTGAGTCGAGAGAAAAACTGTTTTTT. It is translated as CAISESREKLFF.